The subject of this entry is one T cell receptor (beta chain). Antigen: not known. Trimming removed 3 bases from V and 0 bases from J, with 7 bases in between. From germline, CDR1 is MNHEY and CDR2 SMNVEV (reference sequence). The CDR3 contains 14 residues. The table came from immunoSEQ multiplex PCR; TCRdb's copy has only in-frame clones and leaves some out. The sample has more than 250,000 clones; approximately 95% are singletons. This record belongs to a study of T cell responses to AZD1222 COVID-19 vaccine. Study-level findings and limits: Spike-specific TCR breadth and depth grew following two AZD1222 doses.

V gene TRBV27 combines with J gene TRBJ2-3; D is unresolved. The TCR sequence derives from an adult in good health. The material was peripheral blood, obtained on day 0 of AZD1222 vaccination. DNA for the CDR3: TGTGCCAGCAGTTTGCGCGCTAGCACAGATACGCAGTATTTT. It is translated as CASSLRASTDTQYF.